The text below deals with one T cell receptor (beta chain). Its antigen is unknown. No much larger clonotype is one base removed from it; base qualities were not supplied. CD8 naive samples were CD45RO-negative cells positively selected for CCR7, giving a CD45RA+CCR7+ population that excluded TemRA cells. Donors were healthy HIV-negative adults with no recently reported acute infections or vaccinations. Only Caucasian adults living in Nashville, Tennessee, USA were represented among the donors. Blood was obtained by leukapheresis, after which PBMCs were separated by Ficoll-Histopaque density gradient centrifugation and cryopreserved in liquid nitrogen vapor phase. Analytical flow cytometry was used to check the purity and quantity of every magnetically sorted T cell population. Genomic DNA was isolated from every sorted fraction and measured by UV absorbance on a Nanodrop 2000c. Using the deep immunoSEQ assay, multiplex PCR amplified TCR CDR3 regions from genomic DNA. For each cell subset, the extracted genomic DNA was distributed evenly across all wells of several immunoSEQ 96-well plates, and each plate served as one replicate. For sorted subsets, each replicate PCR was loaded with approximately 190 ng genomic DNA, equivalent to 30,000 or so T cell genomes. The purified libraries were quantified using a Qubit 3.0 fluorometer, sized with a Bioanalyzer 2100, and then quantified again using the KAPA Library Quantification kit. A separate single-read 150-cycle Illumina NextSeq 550 flow cell was used to sequence each immunoSEQ 96-well plate. Processing in the source paper ran as follows. Because the immunoSEQ output held only junctional sequences and lacked quality scores, the filtering could not match the filtering applied to full-length reads. To assign V/J genes and CDR3, sequences were annotated against IMGT germline references using PyIR, a Python wrapper for IgBLAST v1.9. Any read was removed if the V/J assignment was weak (E-value above 1e-6), the CDR3 was missing, or the read contained stop codons, out-of-frame junctions, or ambiguous translated residues. V3J clonotypes were defined as sequences sharing the same inferred V gene, J gene, and CDR3 amino acid sequence. Percentage overlap between repertoires was computed as shared unique clonotypes divided by the size of the smaller repertoire. RTK rarefaction, the Chao1 estimator, and Recon v2.1 estimates of unobserved clonotypes were used to assess repertoire richness. OLGA was used to compute generation probabilities for all TCRbeta clonotypes that the gDNA method yielded from a handful of donors. This immuneACCESS table, as held by TCRdb, lists in-frame sequences with V and J called but not all clones. Of the missing ones, under half trace to an unresolved V gene in checked studies; the others have no known cause. The V and J calls and the clone size are those of that table, but D and trimming were determined from the DNA. Present in this sample are about 1,800,000 clones, about 95% of which were seen just once. The top ten constitute 1% to 1.5% of the sample.

This record belongs to a study of shared clonotypes between healthy human individuals (dated by TCRdb to the early 2020s). With respect to the entire study: Two women and a few men aged 18 to 49 years were included in the cohort. To estimate repertoire size and how much clonotype sharing occurs between individuals, the study deeply sequenced the blood TCR repertoires of several healthy adults. Leukapheresis yielded between about 0.9 and 10 billion PBMCs per donor. Different laboratories and diverse techniques were used to prepare libraries and sequence TCR repertoires, to increase sequencing depth and limit assay-specific biases. For each donor, CD4 naive and CD4 memory were each given three plates, CD8 naive was given two plates, and CD8 memory was given one plate.

Summary of the overall study and its limitations: Naive subsets generally had larger estimated clonotype richness than memory subsets. The genetic and exposure-history diversity represented was limited by the small number of donors. Pairwise subsampling indicated that sequencing depth was expected to affect the degree of clonotype sharing among donors. Only blood was sampled, and tissue TCR repertoires likely differ from those in blood. Even with the large sequencing depth, rarefaction of the sorted-subset datasets indicated that sequencing was incomplete. Compared with non-shared clonotypes, the clonotypes found in all four sorted-subset donors had higher generation probabilities. Across several donors, about 5.2% of naive CD4, more than 3% of naive CD8, under 2.5% of memory CD4, and over 0.35% of memory CD8 clonotypes were shared.

Sequencing input: naive CD8+ T cells sorted from blood. The label giving this sample's cell subset or site can be read as: CD45RA+CCR7+. The receptor was derived from a man aged 18-30 years in good health.

The CDR3 corresponds to CASSPPAGPTYEQYF. In nucleotides, the sequence is TGTGCCAGCTCACCACCCGCCGGGCCGACCTACGAGCAGTACTTC. This chain joins TRBV18 to TRBJ2-7, with the D gene not clear enough to name. Counted from cysteine to phenylalanine, this CDR3 has 15 amino acids. The kept DNA is CDR3 alone, 45 bases in frame from the first base. The V end loses 0 bases and the J end loses 2 bases, and a stretch of 11 bases separates them. The germline V gene provides CDR1 KGHSH and CDR2 LQKENI.